This TCR beta chain was sequenced during a study of blood T cell repertoires in COVID-19 (TCRdb year 2020). A note on the overall study: The collaborator samples originated in the United States, Italy and Spain and spanned the acute and convalescent phases of COVID-19. Where available, HLA class I and class II types were obtained from metadata supplied by the sample provider rather than from assay-based typing. The dataset comprised deeply sampled blood TCRbeta repertoires from subjects exposed to, actively infected with, or recovered from COVID-19. Samples came from the ongoing ImmuneRACE study (first 160 participants) plus 1,254 subjects from 6 global collaborators. A de-identified subject ID, COVID-19 status, age in years and sex were almost always included in the sample metadata. The repertoires were released in a freely available public database intended as a resource for research on the immune response to SARS-CoV-2. The material from the prospective study consisted of cDNA or gDNA derived from T cells, B-cell-depleted T cells, or PBMCs.

Concerning this clone itself: The target of this receptor is not known. No much larger clone is present one base from it, and per-base qualities are unavailable.

TCRbeta CDR3 regions were amplified from genomic DNA by means of the immunoSEQ Assay, a bias-controlled multiplex PCR. The authors processed their data as follows. Nucleated cell counts per sample were estimated from amplification of reference gene primers within the assay. To quantify the absolute abundance of each unique TCRbeta CDR3 rearrangement, sequence reads were collapsed and filtered. For each sample, productive Simpson clonality was calculated as the square root of Simpson's diversity index over productive rearrangements. In its TCRdb copy, this immuneACCESS table keeps in-frame sequences only and misses some clones. Where compared with another copy, unresolved V genes explain less than half of these, and the others have no known cause. D and trimming come from the DNA, and the V and J calls and clone size come from that table. Recorded for this sample are 100,000 to 150,000 clones; more than 80% of them occurred a single time. 3.2% of the sample is held by the ten biggest clonotypes.

Paper-wide results and their limitations: Clinical and demographic metadata were provided uncurated, with the amount varying by source and participant.

Trimming leaves V shorter by 5 bases and J shorter by 2 bases, with the junction holding 6 bases beyond the gene matches. Reading from cysteine to phenylalanine, the CDR3 counts 14 amino acids. The only DNA kept is the CDR3, 42 bases in frame from the first base. CDR1 and CDR2 (MDHEN, SYDVKM) derive from the germline V gene. One collaborating source in Seattle enrolled patients during active infection and followed them longitudinally through the course of disease. The collaborating institutions used their own protocols to collect whole blood in K2EDTA tubes. For TCRbeta analysis, collaborators shipped samples in one of three forms: frozen whole blood, isolated PBMCs, or DNA extracted from either of those sample types.

This receptor was identified in an elderly woman with COVID-19, enrolled during active disease. Sequencing used peripheral blood. This chain is built from TRBV28 and TRBJ2-7; TRBD1 lines up with 7 middle nucleotides. The DNA sequence is as follows: TGTGCCAGCAGTCCTCGGGACAGCCCCTACGAGCAGTACTTC. Its translation is CASSPRDSPYEQYF.